The 29 T cell receptor beta chains given below trace back to one sample, sequenced in a study of blood T cell repertoires in COVID-19. Profiled with immunoSEQ multiplex PCR; TCRdb holds only in-frame clones, not every one. The profile shows about 140,000 clones, about 87% of them singletons. Sequencing was carried out using PBMCs or T cells enriched from blood (not recorded which). The receptors here all came from a man aged 55 to 70 who had recovered from COVID-19.

V usage is TRBV30 and J usage is TRBJ1-2; TRBD1 matches at 7 bases. Germline trimming cut 7 bases from V and 8 bases from J; bases unmatched to any gene: 10. Germline values: CDR1 GTSNPN, CDR2 SVGIG (reference sequence). The CDR3 spans 12 residues. CDR3 sequence: CALNRGTGGYTF. The CDR3 nucleotides are TGTGCCTTAAACAGGGGAACGGGGGGCTACACCTTC. The variable domain in full, with the rest retrieved from reference TRBV30 and TRBJ1-2, is SQTIHQWPATLVQPVGSPLSLECTVEGTSNPNLYWYRQAAGRGLQLLFYSVGIGQISSEVPQNLSASRPQDRQFILSSKKLLLSDSGFYLCALNRGTGGYTFGSGTRLTVV.

V and J are TRBV19 and TRBJ2-3, with TRBD2 identical over 11 bases. The CDR3 extends over 16 amino acids. Looked up from germline, CDR1 is LNHDA and CDR2 is SQIVND (reference sequence). The ends lost 6 bases at V and 0 bases at J; junction bases unmatched: 5. CDR3 in DNA: TGTGCCAGTAGGAGACTAGCGGGAACTAGCACAGATACGCAGTATTTT. Residues: CASRRLAGTSTDTQYF.

The CDR3 region has the DNA TGTGCCAGCAGCGATGGACAGGGTCGTGGCTACACCTTC. Amino acids: CASSDGQGRGYTF. The J gene is TRBJ1-2, the V gene TRBV3-1 (or the pseudogene TRBV3-2); TRBD1 aligns across 8 bases. Trimming removed 5 bases from V and 7 bases from J; junction bases left unmatched: 6. The CDR3 spans 13 residues. CDR1 and CDR2 from the germline V gene are LGHDT and YNNKEL (reference sequence).

The chain uses TRBV28 and TRBJ1-2; D is undetermined. The CDR3 consists of 12 residues. Trimming removed 4 bases at V and 3 bases at J, with 6 bases between. Germline CDR1 and CDR2: MDHEN and SYDVKM. As DNA, the CDR3 is TGTGCCAGCAGTTCCGCGGACTATGGCTACACCTTC. This codes for CASSSADYGYTF.

The chain carries TRBV25-1 and TRBJ1-1; TRBD1 matches 8 bases. The CDR3 is made up of 16 amino acids. The V gene's germline CDR1 is MGHDK and CDR2 SYGVNS. Trimming took 6 bases from V and 1 from J; bases not matched to a gene: 10. The CDR3 coding sequence is TGTGCCAGCAGGAACTCAGGGGGCGTGAGGAACACTGAAGCTTTCTTT. Protein: CASRNSGGVRNTEAFF.

V gene TRBV5-1 combines with J gene TRBJ1-2, with a weak D call TRBD1 (6 bases). The CDR3 runs to 14 residues. The V gene lost 5 bases and the J gene lost 5 bases, with 16 bases spanning the gap. CDR1 SGHRS and CDR2 YFSETQ come from the germline V gene. As DNA, the CDR3 is TGCGCCAGCAGTGGAACAGGGTCCGATTATGGCTACACCTTC. Its protein is CASSGTGSDYGYTF.

This rearrangement joins TRBV6-5 to TRBJ1-6; unclear D gene. The CDR3 is made up of 15 amino acids. The ends were cut back, 5 bases at V and 7 bases at J, with 15 bases in the middle. In germline, CDR1 is MNHEY, CDR2 SVGAGI. CDR3 sequence reads: CASSIIPGSNSPLHF. CDR3 bases: TGTGCCAGCAGTATCATACCAGGTTCAAATTCACCCCTCCACTTT.

The rearrangement joins TRBV11-2 to TRBJ1-5; D ambiguous. This CDR3 spans 13 amino acids. The V gene's germline CDR1 is SGHAT and CDR2 FQNNGV. V lost 3 bases to trimming and J lost 3 bases, with 6 bases between them. The CDR3 loop is CASSLEFNQPQHF. CDR3 coding DNA: TGTGCCAGCAGCTTGGAGTTCAATCAGCCCCAGCATTTT.

J is TRBJ2-7 and V is TRBV7-8; D remains ambiguous. The CDR3 is 14 amino acids. Trimming removed 0 bases from V and 2 bases from J, with 8 bases in between. Germline-derived CDR1 and CDR2 are SGHVS and FQNEAQ. The CDR3 spells CASSLASHTYEQYF. The DNA of the CDR3 is TGTGCCAGCAGCTTAGCGAGTCATACCTACGAGCAGTACTTC.

The chain employs TRBV5-1 and TRBJ2-2; D is ambiguous. With 1 base removed from V and 5 bases from J, the gap between germline ends came to 12 bases. The CDR3 is made up of 15 amino acids. The V gene's germline CDR1 is SGHRS and CDR2 YFSETQ. CDR3 nucleotide sequence: TGCGCCAGCAGCTTGCAGTTGGGCGAAACCGGGGAGCTGTTTTTT. Amino acids: CASSLQLGETGELFF.

V and J are TRBV19 and TRBJ2-1; 11 nucleotides line up with TRBD2. Germline CDR1 is LNHDA and CDR2 is SQIVND (reference sequence). V gave up 1 base and J gave up 0 bases; unmatched junction bases: 17. The length of the CDR3 is 22 residues. The CDR3 protein is CASSIVLRLPLAGVGSYNEQFF. Here the CDR3 DNA reads TGTGCCAGTAGTATAGTCCTCCGACTCCCACTAGCGGGAGTCGGCTCCTACAATGAGCAGTTCTTC.

The CDR3 protein is CASRSGGAEAFF. In DNA, the CDR3 is TGTGCCAGCAGAAGCGGGGGGGCCGAAGCTTTCTTT. V and J are TRBV28 and TRBJ1-1, with D maybe TRBD1 (6 bases). Germline V gene data show CDR1 as MDHEN and CDR2 as SYDVKM. The CDR3 is 12 amino acids. V was pared by 6 bases and J by 8 bases, with 13 bases between.

The chain combines TRBV9 with TRBJ2-3, with TRBD2 matching 8 bases. The CDR3 has 14 amino acids. Germline assignment: CDR1 SGDLS and CDR2 YYNGEE. Germline trimming cut 3 bases from V and 4 bases from J; bases unmatched to any gene: 4. As DNA, the CDR3 is TGTGCCAGCAGCGCCGGGGGGGGTCCAGATACGCAGTATTTT. It specifies CASSAGGGPDTQYF.

The CDR3 reads CATHPGQGAFNTEQFF. The CDR3 nucleotides read TGTGCCACCCACCCCGGACAGGGGGCGTTCAATACTGAGCAGTTCTTC. The chain joins TRBV28 to TRBJ2-1; TRBD1 agrees at 11 bases. Germline lookup yields CDR1 MDHEN and CDR2 SYDVKM. The CDR3 length is 16 residues. J gave up 9 bases and V 10 bases, and 17 bases lay outside the gene matches.

The chain joins TRBV9 to TRBJ2-2, with 7 nucleotides matching TRBD2. CDR3 length: 15 residues. The junction had 1 base not matched to a gene; V was cut back by 2 bases and J by 0 bases. From germline, CDR1 is SGDLS and CDR2 YYNGEE. CDR3 DNA: TGTGCCAGCAGCGTTCTAGCGGCGAACACCGGGGAGCTGTTTTTT. It encodes CASSVLAANTGELFF.

V gene TRBV2 combines with J gene TRBJ2-3; D possibly corresponds to TRBD1 (5 bases). The CDR3 covers 13 residues. CDR1 is SNHLY, CDR2 FYNNEI, per germline. The ends were cut back, 7 bases at V and 4 bases at J, with 12 bases in the middle. The CDR3 is CASKDATADTQYF. CDR3 nucleotides: TGTGCCAGCAAGGATGCGACAGCAGATACGCAGTATTTT.

This clone was observed a few times. The V gene is TRBV30, the J gene TRBJ2-7; D not resolved. V shed 1 base and J shed 0 bases, with 4 bases lying between them. CDR1 is GTSNPN and CDR2 is SVGIG in the germline V gene (reference sequence). CDR3 length: 12 amino acids. Here the CDR3 reads CAWSAVSYEQYF. The CDR3 DNA sequence: TGTGCCTGGAGTGCCGTCTCCTACGAGCAGTACTTC.

V gene TRBV4-1 combines with J gene TRBJ2-2, with 10 bases matching TRBD2. Germline values: CDR1 MGHRA, CDR2 YSYEKL. V was clipped by 4 bases and J by 6 bases; unmatched bases: 20. The CDR3 is 20 amino acids. The CDR3 DNA sequence: TGCGCCAGCAGCCCCAACGGGGGGGGCCTAGCGGGAGATGGCCCCGGGGAGCTGTTTTTT. Residues: CASSPNGGGLAGDGPGELFF.

V gene TRBV2 combines with J gene TRBJ2-7; D uncertain. Germline V gene sequence: CDR1 SNHLY, CDR2 FYNNEI. V lost 3 bases to trimming and J lost 3 bases, with 9 bases between them. The CDR3 runs to 13 residues. CDR3 loop: CASSDSPVYEQYF. CDR3 DNA sequence: TGTGCCAGCAGTGACTCGCCAGTCTACGAGCAGTACTTC.

The chain is built from TRBV21-1 and TRBJ2-5; the DNA was not compared with TRBD1, the D call given in the table. TRBV21-1 is recorded as a pseudogene. CDR3 length: 16 amino acids. CDR3 loop: CASTSGTGSPPGTQYF. The DNA of the CDR3 is TGTGCCAGCACTTCCGGGACAGGATCTCCGCCGGGGACCCAGTACTTC.

The chain employs TRBV28 and TRBJ2-7; 9 nucleotides align to TRBD1. The length of the CDR3 is 13 residues. With V trimmed by 6 bases and J by 7 bases, 7 bases remained unmatched. CDR1 and CDR2 (germline): MDHEN, SYDVKM. CDR3 sequence: CASSKQGAGEQYF. CDR3 nucleotide sequence: TGTGCCAGCAGCAAACAGGGGGCTGGGGAGCAGTACTTC.

J is TRBJ2-5 and V is TRBV7-6; D gene uncertain. The CDR3 has 14 residues. Germline values: CDR1 SGHVS, CDR2 FNYEAQ. V was clipped by 2 bases and J by 4 bases, with 11 bases between them. The CDR3 coding sequence is TGTGCCAGCAGCTTACAGGCCCTCGGAGAGACCCAGTACTTC. It is translated as CASSLQALGETQYF.

This chain connects TRBV7-8 to TRBJ1-6; 7 bases match TRBD1. The CDR3 is 17 amino acids. V was clipped by 5 bases and J by 8 bases; unmatched bases: 15. CDR1 and CDR2 (germline): SGHVS, FQNEAQ. This CDR3 is CASSPRPRGEGDSPLHF. CDR3 bases: TGTGCCAGCAGCCCTAGACCCAGGGGGGAAGGGGATTCACCCCTCCACTTT. Drawing the rest from reference TRBV7-8 and TRBJ1-6, the complete variable domain is GAGVSQSPRYKVAKRGQDVALRCDPISGHVSLFWYQQALGQGPEFLTYFQNEAQLDKSGLPSDRFFAERPEGSVSTLKIQRTQQEDSAVYLCASSPRPRGEGDSPLHFGNGTRLTVT.

Here the CDR3 DNA reads TGTGCCAGCACCTCATTTTCCGGGGACAGGGAAAAACTGTTTTTT. Translated, it gives CASTSFSGDREKLFF. The V call is TRBV27, the J call TRBJ1-4; 8 nucleotides align to TRBD1. There are 15 residues in the CDR3. After removal of 7 bases from V and 8 bases from J, the junction contained 12 bases not matched to a gene. Germline-derived CDR1 and CDR2 are MNHEY and SMNVEV (reference sequence).

The CDR3 protein is CASSQTGVGTDTQYF. DNA of the CDR3: TGTGCCAGCAGCCAGACAGGGGTCGGCACAGATACGCAGTATTTT. The V gene is TRBV3-1 (or the pseudogene TRBV3-2), the J gene TRBJ2-3; 8 nucleotides agree with TRBD1. The CDR3 loop spans 15 amino acids. The V segment lost 3 bases and the J segment 1 base; nucleotides outside the gene matches: 3. Germline V gives CDR1 LGHDT, CDR2 YNNKEL (reference sequence).

The chain uses TRBV6-2 or TRBV6-3 and TRBJ2-7; 11 bases fit TRBD2. The V gene's germline CDR1 is MNHEY and CDR2 SVGEGT. The CDR3 runs to 15 residues. V was clipped by 2 bases and J by 5 bases; unmatched bases: 5. For the CDR3, the DNA is TGTGCCAGCAGTTACCGGCTAGCGGGGGGTCACGAGCAGTACTTC. This encodes CASSYRLAGGHEQYF.

The gene calls are TRBV11-2 and TRBJ2-7; 9 positions agree with TRBD2. This CDR3 region has 15 residues. The germline V gene encodes CDR1 SGHAT and CDR2 FQNNGV. The V and J ends lost 5 bases and 2 bases, in that order; junction bases with no gene match: 7. The CDR3 DNA follows: TGTGCCAGCAGCGCCTCAGCGGGGGGCACCTACGAGCAGTACTTC. Residues: CASSASAGGTYEQYF.

The chain links TRBV7-8 to TRBJ1-5; TRBD1 is a possible D gene (5 bases). The length of the CDR3 is 16 residues. Per germline, CDR1 SGHVS and CDR2 FQNEAQ. V was pared by 5 bases and J by 2 bases, with 16 bases between. As DNA, the CDR3 is TGTGCCAGCAGCACCCGGACAAGCACTGGCAATCAGCCCCAGCATTTT. Protein product: CASSTRTSTGNQPQHF. Combining the CDR3 with reference TRBV7-8 and TRBJ1-5 gives the whole variable domain GAGVSQSPRYKVAKRGQDVALRCDPISGHVSLFWYQQALGQGPEFLTYFQNEAQLDKSGLPSDRFFAERPEGSVSTLKIQRTQQEDSAVYLCASSTRTSTGNQPQHFGDGTRLSIL.

The rearrangement links TRBV4-2 to TRBJ2-1, with 8 bases that match TRBD2. The J segment lost 0 bases and the V segment lost 3 bases, leaving 4 bases of the junction unmatched. CDR3 length: 16 amino acids. Looked up from germline, CDR1 is LGHNA and CDR2 is YNFKEQ. The CDR3 protein is CASSHLSGTSYNEQFF. CDR3 nucleotide sequence: TGTGCCAGCAGCCACCTTAGCGGGACCTCCTACAATGAGCAGTTCTTC.